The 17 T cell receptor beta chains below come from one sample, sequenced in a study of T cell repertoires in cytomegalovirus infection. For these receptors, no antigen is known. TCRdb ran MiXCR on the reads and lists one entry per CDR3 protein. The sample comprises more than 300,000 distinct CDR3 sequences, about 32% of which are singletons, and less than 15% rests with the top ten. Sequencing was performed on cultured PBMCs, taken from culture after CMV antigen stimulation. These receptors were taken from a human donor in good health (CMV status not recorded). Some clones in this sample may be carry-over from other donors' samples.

Here the CDR3 reads CASSPEGGGNYGYTF. DNA of the CDR3: TGTGCCAGCAGCCCCGAAGGTGGGGGTAACTATGGCTACACCTTC. V gene TRBV5-6 combines with J gene TRBJ1-2; tentatively, D is TRBD1 (5 bases). V was trimmed by 4 bases and J by 1 base, leaving 14 bases between them. Germline lookup yields CDR1 SGHDT and CDR2 YYEEEE. There are 15 residues in the CDR3.

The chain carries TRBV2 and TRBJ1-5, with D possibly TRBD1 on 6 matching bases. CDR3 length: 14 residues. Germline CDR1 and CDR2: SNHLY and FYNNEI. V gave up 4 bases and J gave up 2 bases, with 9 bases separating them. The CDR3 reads CASSGTEGNQPQHF. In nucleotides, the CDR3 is TGTGCCAGCAGTGGGACAGAGGGCAATCAGCCCCAGCATTTT.

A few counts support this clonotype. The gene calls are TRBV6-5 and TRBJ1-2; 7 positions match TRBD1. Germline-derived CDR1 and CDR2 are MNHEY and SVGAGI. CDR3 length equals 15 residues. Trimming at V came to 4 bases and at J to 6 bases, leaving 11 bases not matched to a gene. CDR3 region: CASSSQRTGGHGYTF. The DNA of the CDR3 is TGTGCCAGCAGTTCACAGCGGACAGGCGGTCATGGCTACACCTTC.

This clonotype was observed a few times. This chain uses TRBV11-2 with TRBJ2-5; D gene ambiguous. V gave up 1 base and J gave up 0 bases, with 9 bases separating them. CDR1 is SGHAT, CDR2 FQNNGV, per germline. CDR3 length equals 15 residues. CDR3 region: CASSLGPSDQETQYF. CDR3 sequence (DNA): TGTGCCAGCAGCTTAGGCCCCTCCGACCAAGAGACCCAGTACTTC.

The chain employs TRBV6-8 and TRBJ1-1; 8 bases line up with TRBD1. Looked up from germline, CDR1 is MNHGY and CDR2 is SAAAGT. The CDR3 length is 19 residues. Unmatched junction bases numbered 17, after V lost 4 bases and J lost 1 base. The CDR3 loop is CASSLTGATRGGGNTEAFF. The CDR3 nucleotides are TGTGCCAGCAGTTTGACAGGGGCAACGAGAGGAGGTGGGAACACTGAAGCTTTCTTT.

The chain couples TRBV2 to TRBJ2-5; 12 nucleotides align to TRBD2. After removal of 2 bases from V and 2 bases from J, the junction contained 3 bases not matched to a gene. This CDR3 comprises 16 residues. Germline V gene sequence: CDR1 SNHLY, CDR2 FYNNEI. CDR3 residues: CASSESTSGSQETQYF. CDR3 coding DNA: TGTGCCAGCAGTGAATCGACTAGCGGGAGTCAAGAGACCCAGTACTTC.

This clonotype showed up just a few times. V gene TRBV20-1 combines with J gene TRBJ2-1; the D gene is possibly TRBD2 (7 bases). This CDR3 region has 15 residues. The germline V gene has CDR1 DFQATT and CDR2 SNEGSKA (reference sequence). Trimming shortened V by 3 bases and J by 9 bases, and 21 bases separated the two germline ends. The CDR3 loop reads CSASWVGGGPVEQFF. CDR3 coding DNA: TGCAGTGCTAGTTGGGTAGGGGGAGGGCCCGTTGAGCAGTTCTTC.

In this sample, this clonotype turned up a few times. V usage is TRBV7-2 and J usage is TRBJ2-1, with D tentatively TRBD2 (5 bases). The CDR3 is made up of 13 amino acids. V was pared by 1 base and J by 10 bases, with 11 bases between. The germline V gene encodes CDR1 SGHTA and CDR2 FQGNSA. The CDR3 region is CASSLGIRREQFF. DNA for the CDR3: TGTGCCAGCAGCTTAGGGATCCGGAGGGAGCAGTTCTTC.

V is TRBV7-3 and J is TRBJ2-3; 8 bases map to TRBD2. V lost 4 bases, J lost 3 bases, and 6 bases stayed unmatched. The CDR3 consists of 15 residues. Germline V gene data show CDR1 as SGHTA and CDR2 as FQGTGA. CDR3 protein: CASSSSGSGTDTQYF. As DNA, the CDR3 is TGTGCCAGCAGCTCGAGCGGGAGTGGAACAGATACGCAGTATTTT.

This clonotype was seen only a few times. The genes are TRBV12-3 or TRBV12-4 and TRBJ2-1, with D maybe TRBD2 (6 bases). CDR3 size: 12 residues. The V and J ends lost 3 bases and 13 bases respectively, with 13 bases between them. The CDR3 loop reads CASSLGPTRQFF. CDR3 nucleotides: TGTGCCAGCAGTTTGGGTCCGACTAGACAGTTCTTC.

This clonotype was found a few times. The CDR3 reads CASSIQGASEQYF. In DNA, the CDR3 is TGTGCCAGTAGTATTCAGGGGGCTAGCGAGCAGTACTTC. The V gene is TRBV19, the J gene TRBJ2-7, with 8 bases fitting TRBD1. The CDR3 is made up of 13 amino acids. The V and J ends lost 3 bases and 6 bases, in that order; junction bases with no gene match: 4. Germline V gene data show CDR1 as LNHDA and CDR2 as SQIVND (reference sequence).

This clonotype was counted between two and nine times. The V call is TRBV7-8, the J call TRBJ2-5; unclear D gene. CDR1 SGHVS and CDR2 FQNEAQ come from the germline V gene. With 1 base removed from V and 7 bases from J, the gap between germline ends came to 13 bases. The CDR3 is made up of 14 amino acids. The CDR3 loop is CASSLGNSAGTQYF. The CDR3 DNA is TGTGCCAGCAGCTTAGGGAACTCAGCTGGGACCCAGTACTTC.

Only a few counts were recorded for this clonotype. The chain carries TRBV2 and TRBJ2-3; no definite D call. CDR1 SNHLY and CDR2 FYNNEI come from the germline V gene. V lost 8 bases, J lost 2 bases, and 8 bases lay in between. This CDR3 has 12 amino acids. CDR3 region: CASRGDTDTQYF. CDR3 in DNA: TGTGCCAGCCGTGGGGACACAGATACGCAGTATTTT. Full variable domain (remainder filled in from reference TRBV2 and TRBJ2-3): EPEVTQTPSHQVTQMGQEVILRCVPISNHLYFYWYRQILGQKVEFLVSFYNNEISEKSEIFDDQFSVERPDGSNFTLKIRSTKLEDSAMYFCASRGDTDTQYFGPGTRLTVL.

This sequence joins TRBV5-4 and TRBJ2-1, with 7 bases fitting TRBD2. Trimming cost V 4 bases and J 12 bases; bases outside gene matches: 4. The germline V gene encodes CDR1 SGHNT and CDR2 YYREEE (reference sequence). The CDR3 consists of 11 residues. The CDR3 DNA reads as TGTGCCAGCAGCCCCGGGGAGGGGCAGTTCTTC. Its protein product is CASSPGEGQFF.

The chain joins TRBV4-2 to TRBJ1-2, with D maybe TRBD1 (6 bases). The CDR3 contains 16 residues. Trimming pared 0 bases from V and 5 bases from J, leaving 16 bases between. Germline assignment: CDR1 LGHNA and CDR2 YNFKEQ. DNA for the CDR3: TGTGCCAGCAGCCAAGATGGAACAGGGATAGGTTATGGCTACACCTTC. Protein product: CASSQDGTGIGYGYTF.

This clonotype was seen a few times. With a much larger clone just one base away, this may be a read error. This CDR3 reads CASSFGATDTQYF. CDR3 coding DNA: TGTGCCAGCAGCTTTGGGGCCACAGATACGCAGTATTTT. The gene calls are TRBV7-8 and TRBJ2-3; TRBD1 is a possible D gene (5 bases). Per germline, CDR1 SGHVS and CDR2 FQNEAQ. The V end was cut by 3 bases, the J end by 2 bases, with 6 bases between. CDR3 length: 13 amino acids.

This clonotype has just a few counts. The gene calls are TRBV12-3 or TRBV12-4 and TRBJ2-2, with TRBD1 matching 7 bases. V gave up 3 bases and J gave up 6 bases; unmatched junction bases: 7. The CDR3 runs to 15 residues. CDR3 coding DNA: TGTGCCAGCAGTTTTAGACAGGGAAAGGCCGGGGAGCTGTTTTTT. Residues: CASSFRQGKAGELFF.